Included here is one TCR beta chain sequence, with context. There are 14 residues in the CDR3. Germline V gives CDR1 WNHNN, CDR2 SYGVQD (reference sequence). Germline trimming cut 3 bases from V and 8 bases from J; bases unmatched to any gene: 4. This table comes from immunoSEQ multiplex PCR, and its TCRdb copy is limited to in-frame clones, with some not included. The sample has roughly 73,000 clones; 90% are singletons. These data originate in a study of blood T cell repertoires in COVID-19. Study-wide background: Samples representing acute and convalescent COVID-19 were sourced from the United States, Italy and Spain.

The chain links TRBV10-1 to TRBJ2-3; 11 bases agree with TRBD2. The receptor comes from a man aged 50-59 years with acute or convalescent COVID-19. Sample: peripheral blood. CDR3 coding DNA: TGCGCCAGCAGTGAACTAGCGGGAGTAGGTACGCAGTATTTT. Translated: CASSELAGVGTQYF.